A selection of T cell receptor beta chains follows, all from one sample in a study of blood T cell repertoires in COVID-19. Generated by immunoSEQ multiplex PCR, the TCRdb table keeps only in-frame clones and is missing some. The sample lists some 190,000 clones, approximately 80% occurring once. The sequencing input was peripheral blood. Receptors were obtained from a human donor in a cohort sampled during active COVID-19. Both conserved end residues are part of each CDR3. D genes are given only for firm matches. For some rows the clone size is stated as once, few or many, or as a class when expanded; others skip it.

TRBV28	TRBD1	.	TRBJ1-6	TGTGCCAGCAGTCTGACAGGGGGCGTTGATTCACCCCTCCACTTT	CASSLTGGVDSPLHF
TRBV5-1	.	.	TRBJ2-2	TGCGCCAGCAGCTTGGGGGAGTTTCGGAGCGCGAACACCGGGGAGCTGTTTTTT	CASSLGEFRSANTGELFF
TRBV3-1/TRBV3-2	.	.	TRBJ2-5	TGTGCCAGCAGCCAAGACCTTTTTTCTAGATACCAAGAGACCCAGTACTTC	CASSQDLFSRYQETQYF
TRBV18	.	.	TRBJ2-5	TGTGCCAGCTCGCGAACAGGGGAGACCCAGTACTTC	CASSRTGETQYF
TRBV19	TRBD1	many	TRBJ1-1	TGTGCCAGTAGTATCGTCGGGACAGCTTATACTGAAGCTTTCTTT	CASSIVGTAYTEAFF
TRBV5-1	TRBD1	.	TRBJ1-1	TGCGCCAGCAGCGAGACCGGGACAGGGACGGCTGAAGCTTTCTTT	CASSETGTGTAEAFF
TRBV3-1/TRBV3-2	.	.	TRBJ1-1	TGTGCCAGCAGCCGTCCGGGGTCTGAAGCTTTCTTT	CASSRPGSEAFF
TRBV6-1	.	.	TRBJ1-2	TGTGCCAGCAGTGAAGGTGTACAGATCTATGGCTACACCTTC	CASSEGVQIYGYTF
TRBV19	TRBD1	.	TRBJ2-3	TGTGCCAGTAAATCTCAGGGGGCCGTAGATACGCAGTATTTT	CASKSQGAVDTQYF
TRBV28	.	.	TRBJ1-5	TGTGCCAGCAGTTCGGGGGGGGTGGCCAATCAGCCCCAGCATTTT	CASSSGGVANQPQHF
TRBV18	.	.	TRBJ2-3	TGTGCCAGCTTTAGGAACCGGGACTCGATGAGACACCCAGATACGCAGTATTTT	CASFRNRDSMRHPDTQYF
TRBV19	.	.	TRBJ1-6	TGTGCCAGTTCCCAGGGCTCACCCCTCCACTTT	CASSQGSPLHF
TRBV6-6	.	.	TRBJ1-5	TGTGCCAGCAGCAAGACAGATTCAAATCAGCCCCAGCATTTT	CASSKTDSNQPQHF
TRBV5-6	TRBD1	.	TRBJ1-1	TGTGCCAGCAACTACAGGGGATGGGACACTGAAGCTTTCTTT	CASNYRGWDTEAFF
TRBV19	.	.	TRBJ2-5	TGTGCCAGTAGTATAGGGGGCATACAGACCCAGTACTTC	CASSIGGIQTQYF
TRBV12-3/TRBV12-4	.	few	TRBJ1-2	TGTGCCACCAGGTCCCTAGAGGTAGGCTACACCTTC	CATRSLEVGYTF
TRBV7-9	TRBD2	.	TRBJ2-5	TGTGCCAGCAGCTTAGGGTCACTAGCGGGGTCCCAAGAGACCCAGTACTTC	CASSLGSLAGSQETQYF
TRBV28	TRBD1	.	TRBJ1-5	TGTGCCAGCAGCCGTCGCCCCGGGACAGGGATCCCGAACCCCCATAGCAATCAGCCCCAGCATTTT	CASSRRPGTGIPNPHSNQPQHF
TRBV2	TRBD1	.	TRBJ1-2	TGTGCCAGCAAGGGGGCGACGGACTATGGCTACACCTTC	CASKGATDYGYTF
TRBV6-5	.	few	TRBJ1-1	TGTGCCAGCAACTCCCTCGGGACTGAAGCTTTCTTT	CASNSLGTEAFF
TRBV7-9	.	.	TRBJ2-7	TGTGCCAGCAGCTCATCCAGGTTTAGGATCGAGCAGTACTTC	CASSSSRFRIEQYF
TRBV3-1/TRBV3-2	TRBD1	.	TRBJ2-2	TGTGCCAGCACGAGACAGGGGGATCTCACCGGGGAGCTGTTTTTT	CASTRQGDLTGELFF
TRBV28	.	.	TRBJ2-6	TGTGCCAGCAGTCCCACGAGTGGGGCCAACGTCCTGACTTTC	CASSPTSGANVLTF
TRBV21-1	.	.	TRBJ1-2	TGTGCCAGCAGCCCGGGACAGATTCCAGCTAACTATGGCTACACCTTC	CASSPGQIPANYGYTF
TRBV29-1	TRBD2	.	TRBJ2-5	TGCAGCGTTGGGAGGACTAGTGAAGAGACCCAGTACTTC	CSVGRTSEETQYF
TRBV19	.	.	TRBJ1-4	TGTGCCAGTAGTAGCGGGGGCGACTTACGAAAACTGTTTTTT	CASSSGGDLRKLFF
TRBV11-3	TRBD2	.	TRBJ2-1	TGTGCCAGCAGCTTATACGGGCGGGGGGGCTGGATTGAGCAGTTCTTC	CASSLYGRGGWIEQFF
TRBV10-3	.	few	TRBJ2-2	TGTGCCATCTCCTCTAGCATGAACACCGGGGAGCTGTTTTTT	CAISSSMNTGELFF
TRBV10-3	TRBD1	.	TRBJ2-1	TGTGCCATATGGACAGGCGGCAATGAGCAGTTCTTC	CAIWTGGNEQFF
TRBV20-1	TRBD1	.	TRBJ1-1	TGCAGTGCTAGTCGACAGGGATTCGCTTTCTTT	CSASRQGFAFF
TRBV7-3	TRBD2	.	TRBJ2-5	TGTGCCAGCAGCTGGACTAGCGGGCCCCAAGAGACCCAGTACTTC	CASSWTSGPQETQYF
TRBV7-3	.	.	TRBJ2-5	TGTGCCAGCAGCTTAGGTGGCGGGCAAGAGACCCAGTACTTC	CASSLGGGQETQYF
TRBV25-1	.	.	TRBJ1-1	TGTGCCAGCAGTGCCGACAGGAGCGAAGCTTTCTTT	CASSADRSEAFF
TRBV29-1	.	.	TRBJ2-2	TGCAGCGCAAGCCTAGGGACTTTAAACACCGGGGAGCTGTTTTTT	CSASLGTLNTGELFF
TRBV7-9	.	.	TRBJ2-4	TGTGCCAGCAGCTACCCTCCCGGGGGTAGAGGCCGAGAGAAAAACATTCAGTACTTC	CASSYPPGGRGREKNIQYF
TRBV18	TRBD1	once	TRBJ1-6	TGTGCCAGCTCACCACAAGCAGGGGGCAGTTCACCCCTCCACTTT	CASSPQAGGSSPLHF
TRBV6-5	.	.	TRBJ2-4	TGTGCCAGCAGTTACTTGGTTGGGGGGGCTACTAACATTCAGTACTTC	CASSYLVGGATNIQYF
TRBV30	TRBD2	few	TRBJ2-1	TGTGCCTGGACCCGACGGGGACTAGCGGGAGTTTTAAATGAGCAGTTCTTC	CAWTRRGLAGVLNEQFF
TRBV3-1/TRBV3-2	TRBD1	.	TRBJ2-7	TGTGCCAGCAGCCTAGGACAGGGTAAGCAGTACTTC	CASSLGQGKQYF
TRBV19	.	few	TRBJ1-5	TGTGCCAGTAGTATAGATTGGGGCCAGCCCCAGCATTTT	CASSIDWGQPQHF
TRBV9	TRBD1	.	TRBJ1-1	TGTGCCAGCAGCGTAGAGACAGGGTCGGTGGCTTTCTTT	CASSVETGSVAFF
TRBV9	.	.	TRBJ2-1	TGTGCCAGCAGCGCCCAGGGGGAGGTCTACAATGAGCAGTTCTTC	CASSAQGEVYNEQFF
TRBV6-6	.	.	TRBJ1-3	TGTGCCAGCAGTGGAGAACAGGTGTACACCATATATTTT	CASSGEQVYTIYF
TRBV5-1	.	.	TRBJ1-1	TGCGCCAGCAGCCAGGGGACCCCTCCTTCGAACACTGAAGCTTTCTTT	CASSQGTPPSNTEAFF
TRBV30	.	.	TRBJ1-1	TGTGCCTGGGGTAGAGACACTGAAGCTTTCTTT	CAWGRDTEAFF
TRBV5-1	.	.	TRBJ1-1	TGCGCCAGCAGCTTGAGGCTAGATGGTAGCACTGAAGCTTTCTTT	CASSLRLDGSTEAFF
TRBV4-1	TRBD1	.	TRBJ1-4	TGCGCCAGCAGCCATGCCGGGACAGGGTATGAGTTATTCGGTGAAAAACTGTTTTTT	CASSHAGTGYELFGEKLFF
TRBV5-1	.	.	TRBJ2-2	TGCGCCAGCAGCTTCACAGGGAGAGATGGGGAGCTGTTTTTT	CASSFTGRDGELFF
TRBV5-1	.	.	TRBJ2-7	TGCGCCAGCAGCTTGAACAGCTACGAGCAGTACTTC	CASSLNSYEQYF
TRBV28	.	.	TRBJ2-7	TGTGCCAGCAGTCCCCCCCGATCGGACGAGCAGTACTTC	CASSPPRSDEQYF